This is a list of T cell receptor beta chains from one sample in a study of T cells expressing NK-cell markers. TCRdb re-called the 5' RACE reads; every CDR3 protein appears as one record, without DNA. Recorded here are roughly 420,000 distinct CDR3 sequences; the top ten clones represent roughly 8%. The sample consisted of blood T cells: a sorted CD56 or NKG2C T cell subset, CD4+ or CD8+ T cells, or bulk PBMC T cells (not recorded which). These receptor sequences come from a woman aged 18-70 years in good health. CDR3s include the opening cysteine and the closing phenylalanine or tryptophan. The order of the fields is J gene, V gene, CDR3 protein.

TRBJ1-4,TRBV6-1,CATNRDGVGKLFF
TRBJ2-7,TRBV25-1,CASTPYGALVEQYF
TRBJ2-3,TRBV29-1,CSVEGGYNTDTQYF
TRBJ1-1,TRBV5-1,CASSLVAGVRIVNTEAFF
TRBJ2-5,TRBV20-1,CSAPKGAVQETQYF
TRBJ2-7,TRBV7-9,CASSEPGHDFYEQYF
TRBJ1-3,TRBV6-1,CASSSGQLSSGNTIYF
TRBJ1-4,TRBV12-3/TRBV12-4,CASSFGTGATNEKLFF
TRBJ1-4,TRBV20-1,CSAQGDNEKLFF
TRBJ1-3,TRBV20-1,CSARGQGHSGNTIYF
TRBJ1-3,TRBV28,CASSYTRRGYSGNTIYF
TRBJ2-7,TRBV5-1,CASSLDGTGSYEQYF
TRBJ1-6,TRBV15,CATRDRFDNSPLHF
TRBJ1-3,TRBV20-1,CSASRTGSGNTIYF
TRBJ2-7,TRBV19,CASSKGDEQYF
TRBJ2-4,TRBV20-1,CSARDPLAGLAKNIQYF
TRBJ1-6,TRBV7-9,CASSPNAPTHNSPLHF
TRBJ2-1,TRBV15,CATSRVYNEQFF
TRBJ2-5,TRBV7-3,CASSLGTGETQYF
TRBJ1-5,TRBV4-2,CASSQENQPQHF
TRBJ1-1,TRBV13,CASRPGGVNTEAFF
TRBJ2-1,TRBV11-2,CASSLEGLAASYNEQFF
TRBJ2-1,TRBV9,CASSVETGKLNEQFF
TRBJ2-1,TRBV12-3/TRBV12-4,CASSRPGLGYNEQFF
TRBJ2-7,TRBV20-1,CSARTSGSALSEQYF
TRBJ2-1,TRBV7-9,CASSLVGAASYNEQFF
TRBJ2-2,TRBV30,CAWISPDWGTGELFF
TRBJ2-3,TRBV29-1,CSLKDSYTDTQYF
TRBJ1-1,TRBV7-3,CASASGANTEAFF
TRBJ2-7,TRBV7-9,CASSLTGGWDEQYF
TRBJ2-3,TRBV12-3/TRBV12-4,CASSAALRGPSTDTQYF
TRBJ1-4,TRBV12-3/TRBV12-4,CASSLSGDSKGKLFF
TRBJ2-3,TRBV7-2,CASRGWAGPADTQYF
TRBJ1-5,TRBV9,CASSVGGLGNQPQHF
TRBJ1-3,TRBV7-2,CASSPQLTGNTIYF
TRBJ2-3,TRBV5-4,CASSKGGAGTDTQYF
TRBJ2-7,TRBV7-9,CASSPSGHNSYEQYF
TRBJ1-3,TRBV30,CAWRTRTEAGNTIYF
TRBJ2-7,TRBV5-1,CASSLAGNYYEQYF
TRBJ2-5,TRBV4-1,CASSPYPARAGRGETQYF
TRBJ2-4,TRBV9,CASSVEGGAKNIQYF
TRBJ1-1,TRBV20-1,CSARETGDTEAFF
TRBJ2-7,TRBV27,CASSRPGLQSYEQYF
TRBJ2-1,TRBV20-1,CSAPASGRDNEQFF
TRBJ1-2,TRBV6-5,CASSYSAGRRGYTF
TRBJ1-5,TRBV7-2,CASSLGYGGLRPQHF
TRBJ1-6,TRBV6-5,CASSYSGTPNSPLHF
TRBJ2-1,TRBV6-2/TRBV6-3,CASSGLAGLADSYNEQFF